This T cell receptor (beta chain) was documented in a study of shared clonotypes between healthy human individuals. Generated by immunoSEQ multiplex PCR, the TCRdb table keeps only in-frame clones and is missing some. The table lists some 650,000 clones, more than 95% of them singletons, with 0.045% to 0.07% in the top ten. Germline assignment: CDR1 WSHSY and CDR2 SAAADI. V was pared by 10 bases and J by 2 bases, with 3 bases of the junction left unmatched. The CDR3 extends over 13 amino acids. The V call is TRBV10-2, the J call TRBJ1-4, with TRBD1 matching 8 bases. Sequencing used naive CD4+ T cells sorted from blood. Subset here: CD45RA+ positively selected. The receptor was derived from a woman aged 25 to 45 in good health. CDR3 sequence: CATRQGTNEKLFF. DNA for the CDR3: TGCGCCACCCGACAGGGGACTAATGAAAAACTGTTTTTT.